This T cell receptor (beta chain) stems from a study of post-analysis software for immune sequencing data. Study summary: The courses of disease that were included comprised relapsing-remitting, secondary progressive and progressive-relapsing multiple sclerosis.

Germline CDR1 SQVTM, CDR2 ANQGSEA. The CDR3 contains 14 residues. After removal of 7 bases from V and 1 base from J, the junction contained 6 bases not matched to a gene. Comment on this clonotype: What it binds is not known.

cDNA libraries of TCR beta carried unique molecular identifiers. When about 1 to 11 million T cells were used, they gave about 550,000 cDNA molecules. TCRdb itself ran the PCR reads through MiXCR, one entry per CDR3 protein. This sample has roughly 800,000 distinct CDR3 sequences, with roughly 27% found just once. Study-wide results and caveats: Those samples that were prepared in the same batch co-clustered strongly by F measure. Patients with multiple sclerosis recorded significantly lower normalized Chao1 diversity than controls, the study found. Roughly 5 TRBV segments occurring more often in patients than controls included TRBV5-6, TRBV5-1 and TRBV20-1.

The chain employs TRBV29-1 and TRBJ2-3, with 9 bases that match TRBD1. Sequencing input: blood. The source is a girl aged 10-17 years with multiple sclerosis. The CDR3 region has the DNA TGCAGCGGGCTACAGGGGGCCGGCACAGATACGCAGTATTTT. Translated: CSGLQGAGTDTQYF.